This TCR beta chain was sequenced during a study of shared clonotypes between healthy human individuals. As for the study in general: Per donor, three plates held CD4 naive cells, three held CD4 memory, two held CD8 naive and one held CD8 memory.

The CDR3 consists of 16 residues. Per germline, CDR1 SGHVS and CDR2 FNYEAQ. With V trimmed by 1 base and J by 6 bases, 8 bases remained unmatched. This clone came up a few times. TCRdb's table, derived via immunoSEQ multiplex PCR, lists solely in-frame clones and lacks some. The sample lists about 980,000 clones; 60% to 85% were seen once. Sequenced input: memory CD4+ T cells sorted from blood. Documented subset: CD45RA-negative fraction. The J gene is TRBJ2-7, the V gene TRBV7-6; 11 bases are shared with TRBD2. The TCR sequence derives from a man aged 18 to 29 in good health. CDR3 sequence: CASSLDTSGSGLEQYF. CDR3 nucleotide sequence: TGTGCCAGCAGCTTAGACACTAGCGGGAGTGGACTCGAGCAGTACTTC.